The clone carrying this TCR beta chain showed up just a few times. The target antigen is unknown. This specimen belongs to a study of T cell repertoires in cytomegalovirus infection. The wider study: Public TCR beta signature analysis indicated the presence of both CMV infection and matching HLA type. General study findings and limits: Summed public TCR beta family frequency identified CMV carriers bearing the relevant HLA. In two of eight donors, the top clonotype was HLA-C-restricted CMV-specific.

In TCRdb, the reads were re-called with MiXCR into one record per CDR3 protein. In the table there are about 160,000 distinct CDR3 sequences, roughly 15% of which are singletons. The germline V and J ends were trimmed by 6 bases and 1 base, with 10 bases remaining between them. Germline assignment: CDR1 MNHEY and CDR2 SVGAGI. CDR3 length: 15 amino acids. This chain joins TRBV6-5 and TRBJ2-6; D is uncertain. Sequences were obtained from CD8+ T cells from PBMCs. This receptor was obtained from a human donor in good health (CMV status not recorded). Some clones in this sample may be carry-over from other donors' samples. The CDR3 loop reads CASSQNPSGANVLTF. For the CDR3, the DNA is TGTGCCAGCAGCCAGAACCCGTCTGGGGCCAACGTCCTGACTTTC.